This T cell receptor beta chain originates from a study of beta chain features in type 1 diabetes. Study conclusions and caveats: Whether HLA type influences TCRB rearrangement remained unresolved here. TCRB repertoires of naive, central memory and Treg cells appeared more similar among patients than among healthy donors. TCRB CDR3s from Type 1 diabetes patients were moderately but significantly shorter in all four CD4+ subsets.

What was sequenced were expressed TCRB transcripts, since all of the isolated RNA had been reverse transcribed. Only in-frame clones appear in the TCRdb table, and some are missing; sequencing was by immunoSEQ multiplex PCR. This table holds a few hundred thousand clones, approximately 13% found once. CDR3 length equals 14 residues. The germline V gene encodes CDR1 SGDLS and CDR2 YYNGEE. V was shortened by 0 bases and J by 5 bases, with 11 bases between the two germline ends. As concerns this clone: What it binds is unknown.

The sequenced sample consisted of naive CD4+ T cells from blood. The chain joins TRBV9 to TRBJ1-2, with D possibly matching TRBD1 (6 bases). The receptor was derived from a woman aged 18-29 years with type 1 diabetes. The CDR3 loop reads CASSVVGTSYGYTF. In DNA, the CDR3 is TGTGCCAGCAGCGTAGTCGGGACATCGTATGGCTACACCTTC. Together with reference TRBV9 and TRBJ1-2, the CDR3 gives the full variable domain: DSGVTQTPKHLITATGQRVTLRCSPRSGDLSVYWYQQSLDQGLQFLIQYYNGEERAKGNILERFSAQQFPDLHSELNLSSLELGDSALYFCASSVVGTSYGYTFGSGTRLTVV.